This is a list of T cell receptor beta chains from one sample in a study of T-cell memory formation after mild COVID-19. Using its own MiXCR run on the 5' RACE reads, TCRdb lists one record per CDR3 protein. The table shows fewer than 500,000 distinct CDR3 sequences, with around a quarter occurring only once. The sample comprised PBMCs or a T cell subset sorted from them (not recorded which). The receptor source for this set is an adult woman who had mild COVID-19 (a few samples of this study predate the infection). Cell type and time point are not known. Each CDR3 is given with its conserved first and last residue. Fields, in order: clone size, D gene, V gene, J gene, CDR3 protein, CDR3 DNA. A D gene is named only where the DNA matches it firmly. The size field is filled for only some rows; it gives once, few, many or a size class.

>.|.|TRBV7-9|TRBJ1-2
CASSLATEWNYGYTF
TGTGCCAGCAGCTTAGCGACAGAGTGGAACTATGGCTACACCTTC
>.|.|TRBV11-3|TRBJ2-1
CASRRTGNQGEQFF
TGTGCCAGCAGGCGAACCGGGAACCAGGGGGAGCAGTTCTTC
>.|.|TRBV29-1|TRBJ2-1
CSGRDSSYNEQFF
TGCAGCGGCCGTGACAGCTCCTACAATGAGCAGTTCTTC
>.|TRBD2|TRBV28|TRBJ2-1
CASRWTSGSHNEQFF
TGTGCCAGCAGATGGACTAGCGGGAGTCACAATGAGCAGTTCTTC
>.|.|TRBV4-1|TRBJ1-1
CASSHPSGGSWNTEAFF
TGCGCCAGCAGCCATCCATCGGGGGGCAGCTGGAACACTGAAGCTTTCTTT
>.|TRBD2|TRBV7-2|TRBJ2-1
CASTPGLAGVSGEQFF
TGTGCCAGCACCCCCGGGTTAGCGGGAGTCTCAGGGGAGCAGTTCTTC
>.|TRBD2|TRBV18|TRBJ2-1
CASSPRAQREGNEQFF
TGTGCCAGCTCACCACGGGCCCAGCGGGAGGGCAATGAGCAGTTCTTC
>few|.|TRBV6-2/TRBV6-3|TRBJ2-3
CASKLRERSTDTQYF
TGTGCCAGCAAACTACGGGAGAGAAGCACAGATACGCAGTATTTT
>.|.|TRBV5-5|TRBJ2-7
CASSSDQGLYEQYF
TGTGCCAGCAGCTCCGATCAAGGTCTCTACGAGCAGTACTTC
>few|.|TRBV27|TRBJ2-5
CASSLGVLGETQYF
TGTGCCAGCAGTCTCGGGGTTCTAGGAGAGACCCAGTACTTC
>once|.|TRBV7-9|TRBJ2-6
CASSPRGSNVLTF
TGTGCCAGCAGCCCTCGGGGCTCCAACGTCCTGACTTTC
>few|TRBD1|TRBV12-3/TRBV12-4|TRBJ1-1
CASSMGQGRTEAFF
TGTGCCAGCAGCATGGGACAGGGGAGGACTGAAGCTTTCTTT
>few|.|TRBV12-3/TRBV12-4|TRBJ2-1
CATTGGAYNEQFF
TGTGCCACCACAGGGGGGGCTTACAATGAGCAGTTCTTC
>.|TRBD1|TRBV5-1|TRBJ2-2
CASKWTGEHTGELFF
TGCGCCAGCAAGTGGACAGGGGAGCACACCGGGGAGCTGTTTTTT
>few|.|TRBV5-1|TRBJ1-5
CAIPGRRYSNQPQHF
TGCGCCATCCCGGGACGCAGGTATAGCAATCAGCCCCAGCATTTT
>few|.|TRBV4-3|TRBJ2-7
CASSQGLKYEQYF
TGCGCCAGCAGCCAGGGGTTGAAATACGAGCAGTACTTC
>.|.|TRBV9|TRBJ2-3
CASSVNWRDTQYF
TGTGCCAGCAGCGTAAACTGGAGAGATACGCAGTATTTT
>few|TRBD1|TRBV5-1|TRBJ1-2
CASSFRDRGYGYTF
TGCGCCAGCAGCTTTCGGGACAGGGGCTATGGCTACACCTTC
>few|.|TRBV7-3|TRBJ2-7
CASSSGPSSSYEQYF
TGTGCCAGCAGCTCCGGCCCTAGCTCCTCCTACGAGCAGTACTTC
>.|.|TRBV7-9|TRBJ1-1
CASRPIGTPTEAFF
TGTGCCAGCAGGCCTATCGGGACACCCACAGAAGCTTTCTTT
>.|.|TRBV6-1|TRBJ2-6
CASSGMTGANVLTF
TGTGCCAGCAGTGGGATGACAGGGGCCAACGTCCTGACTTTC
>.|.|TRBV5-1|TRBJ2-3
CASRDWVGDTQYF
TGCGCCAGCAGGGATTGGGTTGGGGATACGCAGTATTTT
>.|.|TRBV7-2|TRBJ1-2
CASSQTSYGYTF
TGTGCCAGCAGCCAGACGTCCTATGGCTACACCTTC
>few|TRBD1|TRBV27|TRBJ2-7
CASRWKGQSSYEQYF
TGTGCCAGCAGGTGGAAGGGACAGTCTTCCTACGAGCAGTACTTC
>.|TRBD1|TRBV12-3/TRBV12-4|TRBJ2-5
CASSSRTGGSKTQSF
TGTGCCAGCAGTTCACGGACAGGGGGCTCGAAGACCCAGTCCTTC
>once|.|TRBV20-1|TRBJ1-2
CSAKHPGRHGYTF
TGCAGTGCTAAACACCCAGGGAGGCATGGCTACACCTTC
>.|.|TRBV27|TRBJ1-1
CASSSSWGARTEAFF
TGTGCCAGCAGTTCCTCGTGGGGGGCGCGTACTGAAGCTTTCTTT
>few|TRBD2|TRBV4-1|TRBJ2-1
CASSQELAGGFEQFF
TGCGCCAGCAGCCAGGAACTAGCGGGGGGGTTTGAGCAGTTCTTC
>.|.|TRBV5-1|TRBJ1-1
CASSLGQGTSNTEAFF
TGCGCCAGCAGCTTAGGCCAGGGGACCTCGAACACTGAAGCTTTCTTT
>.|TRBD1|TRBV18|TRBJ1-6
CASSPKTQGGSPLHF
TGTGCCAGCTCACCTAAGACGCAGGGGGGTTCACCCCTCCACTTT
>.|TRBD1|TRBV12-3/TRBV12-4|TRBJ1-2
CASSPAGQGAQYGYTF
TGTGCCAGCAGTCCCGCGGGACAGGGGGCGCAGTATGGCTACACCTTC
>.|.|TRBV19|TRBJ2-1
CASSGRENYNEQFF
TGTGCCAGTTCGGGGCGGGAAAACTACAATGAGCAGTTCTTC
>.|.|TRBV20-1|TRBJ1-1
CSASKNTEAFF
TGCAGTGCTAGTAAGAACACTGAAGCTTTCTTT
>few|.|TRBV20-1|TRBJ1-1
CSARDLTGGRIRTEAFF
TGCAGTGCTAGAGATCTCACAGGTGGCAGGATTAGGACTGAAGCTTTCTTT
>few|.|TRBV5-4|TRBJ2-5
CASSPPTGPEETQYF
TGTGCCAGCAGCCCCCCTACAGGGCCTGAAGAGACCCAGTACTTC